This T cell receptor beta chain was recorded in a study of cytomegalovirus exposure and HLA in healthy donors. Findings of the study overall: In the roughly 120 validation repertoires, just under 95% of cluster scores exceeded 0, per a later analysis. Most sequenced TCRs were rare (though some public TCRs occurred in many donors).

Germline CDR1 MRHNA, CDR2 SNTAGT. V gave up 9 bases and J gave up 0 bases; unmatched junction bases: 10. The CDR3 is made up of 15 amino acids. Worth noting for this clone: Its antigen remains unknown.

Generated by immunoSEQ multiplex PCR, the TCRdb table keeps only in-frame clones and is missing some. The sample consists of 110,000 to 150,000 clones, roughly 90% of them appearing once. Sample: PBMCs. The gene calls are TRBV6-4 and TRBJ2-7, with TRBD1 matching 8 bases. This clonotype originated in a man between 18 and 35 years old in good health and CMV-seronegative. CDR3 sequence reads: CARTRQGKASYEQYF. For the CDR3, the DNA is TGTGCCAGGACTCGACAGGGGAAGGCCTCCTACGAGCAGTACTTC.